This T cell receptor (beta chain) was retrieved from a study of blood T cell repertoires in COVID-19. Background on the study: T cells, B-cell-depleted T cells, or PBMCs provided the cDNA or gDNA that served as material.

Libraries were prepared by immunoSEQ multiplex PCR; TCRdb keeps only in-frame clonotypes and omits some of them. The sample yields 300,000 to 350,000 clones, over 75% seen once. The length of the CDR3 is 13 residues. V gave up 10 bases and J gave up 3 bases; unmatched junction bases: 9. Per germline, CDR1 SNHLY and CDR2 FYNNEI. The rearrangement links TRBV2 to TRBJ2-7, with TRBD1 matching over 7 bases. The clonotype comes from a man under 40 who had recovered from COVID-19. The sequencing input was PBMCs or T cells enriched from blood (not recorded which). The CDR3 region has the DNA TGTGCCACCCTGGACAGGCTTGACTACGAGCAGTACTTC. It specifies CATLDRLDYEQYF.